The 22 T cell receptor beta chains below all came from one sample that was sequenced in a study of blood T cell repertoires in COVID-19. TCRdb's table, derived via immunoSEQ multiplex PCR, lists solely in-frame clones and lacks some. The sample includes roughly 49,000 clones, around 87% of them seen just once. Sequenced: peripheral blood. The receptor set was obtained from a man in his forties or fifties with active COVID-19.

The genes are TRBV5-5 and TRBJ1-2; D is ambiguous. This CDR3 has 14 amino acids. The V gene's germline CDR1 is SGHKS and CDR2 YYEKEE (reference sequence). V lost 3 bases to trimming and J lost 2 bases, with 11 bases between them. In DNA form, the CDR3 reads TGTGCCAGCAGCTCCGTCGGCAGGAACTATGGCTACACCTTC. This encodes CASSSVGRNYGYTF. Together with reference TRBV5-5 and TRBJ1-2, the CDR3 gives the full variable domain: DAGVTQSPTHLIKTRGQQVTLRCSPISGHKSVSWYQQVLGQGPQFIFQYYEKEERGRGNFPDRFSARQFPNYSSELNVNALLLGDSALYLCASSSVGRNYGYTFGSGTRLTVV.

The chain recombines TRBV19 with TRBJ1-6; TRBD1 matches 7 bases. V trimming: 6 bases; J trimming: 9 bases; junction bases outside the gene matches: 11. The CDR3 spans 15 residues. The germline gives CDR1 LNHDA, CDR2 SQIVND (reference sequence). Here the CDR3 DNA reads TGTGCCAGTAGCGGGGCTCGGACAGGATCTTCACCCCTCCACTTT. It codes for CASSGARTGSSPLHF.

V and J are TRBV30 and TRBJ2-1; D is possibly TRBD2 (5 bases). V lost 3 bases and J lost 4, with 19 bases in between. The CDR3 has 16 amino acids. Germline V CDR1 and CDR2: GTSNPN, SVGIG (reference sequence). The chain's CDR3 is CAWRAPGLAPYNEQFF. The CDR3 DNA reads TGTGCCTGGAGGGCGCCCGGGCTAGCACCTTACAATGAGCAGTTCTTC. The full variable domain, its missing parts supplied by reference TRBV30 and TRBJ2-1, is SQTIHQWPATLVQPVGSPLSLECTVEGTSNPNLYWYRQAAGRGLQLLFYSVGIGQISSEVPQNLSASRPQDRQFILSSKKLLLSDSGFYLCAWRAPGLAPYNEQFFGPGTRLTVL.

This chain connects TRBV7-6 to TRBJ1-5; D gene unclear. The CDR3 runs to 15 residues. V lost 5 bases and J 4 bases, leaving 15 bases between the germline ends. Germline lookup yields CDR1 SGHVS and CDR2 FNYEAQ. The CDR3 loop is CASSPLDSANQPQHF. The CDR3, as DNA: TGTGCCAGCAGCCCACTGGACTCTGCAAATCAGCCCCAGCATTTT.

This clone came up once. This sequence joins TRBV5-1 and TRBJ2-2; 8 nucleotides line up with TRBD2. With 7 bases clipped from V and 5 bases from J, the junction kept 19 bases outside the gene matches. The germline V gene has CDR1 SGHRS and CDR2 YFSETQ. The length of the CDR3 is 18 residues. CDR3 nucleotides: TGCGCCAGCCAGGCCGGGGGACCAGCGGGAGAATGGACCGGGGAGCTGTTTTTT. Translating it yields CASQAGGPAGEWTGELFF.

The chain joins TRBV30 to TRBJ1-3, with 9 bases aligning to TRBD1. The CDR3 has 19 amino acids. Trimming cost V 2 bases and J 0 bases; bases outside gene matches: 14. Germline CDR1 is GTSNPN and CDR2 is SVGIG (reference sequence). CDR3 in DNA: TGTGCCTGGAGTAAATACCCGGGACAGGGATCCCACTCTGGAAACACCATATATTTT. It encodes CAWSKYPGQGSHSGNTIYF.

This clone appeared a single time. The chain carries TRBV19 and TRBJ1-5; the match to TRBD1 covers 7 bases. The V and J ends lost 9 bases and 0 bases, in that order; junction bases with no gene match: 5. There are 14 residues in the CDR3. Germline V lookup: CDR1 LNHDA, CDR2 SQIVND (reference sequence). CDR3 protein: CASWDRYSNQPQHF. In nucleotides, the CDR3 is TGTGCCAGCTGGGACAGATATAGCAATCAGCCCCAGCATTTT.

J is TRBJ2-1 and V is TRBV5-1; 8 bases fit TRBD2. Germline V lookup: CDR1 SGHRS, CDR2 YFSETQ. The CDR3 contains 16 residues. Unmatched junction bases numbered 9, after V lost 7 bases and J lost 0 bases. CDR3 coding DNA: TGCGCCAGCGGAATAGACGGGAGGGGCTCCTACAATGAGCAGTTCTTC. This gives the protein CASGIDGRGSYNEQFF.

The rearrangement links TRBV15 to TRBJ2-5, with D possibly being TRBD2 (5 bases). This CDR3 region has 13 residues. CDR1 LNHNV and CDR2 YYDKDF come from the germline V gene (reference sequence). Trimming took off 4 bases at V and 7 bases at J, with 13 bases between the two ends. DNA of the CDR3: TGTGCCACCAGCACAATACTAGTGGGGACCCAGTACTTC. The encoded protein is CATSTILVGTQYF.

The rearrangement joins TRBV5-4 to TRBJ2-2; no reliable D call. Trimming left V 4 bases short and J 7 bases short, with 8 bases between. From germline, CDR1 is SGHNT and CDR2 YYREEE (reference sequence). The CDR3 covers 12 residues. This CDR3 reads CASSLESGELFF. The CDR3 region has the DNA TGTGCCAGCAGCCTAGAAAGCGGGGAGCTGTTTTTT.

In DNA form, the CDR3 reads TGTGCCAGCAGCTCAATAACAGCGGGGAGTCGGAACGAGCAGTACTTC. Its protein is CASSSITAGSRNEQYF. The genes are TRBV7-9 and TRBJ2-7, with 7 bases fitting TRBD2. In germline, CDR1 is SEHNR, CDR2 FQNEAQ (reference sequence). The junction had 14 bases not matched to a gene; V was cut back by 4 bases and J by 5 bases. This CDR3 contains 16 residues. Full variable domain (remainder filled in from reference TRBV7-9 and TRBJ2-7): DTGVSQNPRHKITKRGQNVTFRCDPISEHNRLYWYRQTLGQGPEFLTYFQNEAQLEKSRLLSDRFSAERPKGSFSTLEIQRTEQGDSAMYLCASSSITAGSRNEQYFGPGTRLTVT.

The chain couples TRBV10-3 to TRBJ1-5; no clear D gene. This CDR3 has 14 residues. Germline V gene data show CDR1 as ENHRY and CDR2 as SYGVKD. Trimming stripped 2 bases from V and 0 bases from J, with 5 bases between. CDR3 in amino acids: CAISEHFSNQPQHF. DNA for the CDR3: TGTGCCATCAGTGAGCATTTTAGCAATCAGCCCCAGCATTTT.

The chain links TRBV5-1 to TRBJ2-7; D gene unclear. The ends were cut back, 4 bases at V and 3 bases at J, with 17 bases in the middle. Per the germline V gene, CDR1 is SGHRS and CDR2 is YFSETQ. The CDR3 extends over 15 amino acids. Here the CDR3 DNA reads TGCGCCAGCAGCCCCACCCCGCAGGCCGACTACGAGCAGTACTTC. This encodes CASSPTPQADYEQYF.

The CDR3, as DNA: TGCGCCAGCAGCCAAGGGGAGGTGAGCGAGCAGTACTTC. This encodes CASSQGEVSEQYF. The chain combines TRBV4-1 with TRBJ2-7, with D possibly matching TRBD2 (6 bases). CDR1 is MGHRA, CDR2 YSYEKL, per germline. Between the trimmed V and J ends, which lost 1 base and 6 bases, there was a span of 10 bases. The CDR3 is made up of 13 amino acids.

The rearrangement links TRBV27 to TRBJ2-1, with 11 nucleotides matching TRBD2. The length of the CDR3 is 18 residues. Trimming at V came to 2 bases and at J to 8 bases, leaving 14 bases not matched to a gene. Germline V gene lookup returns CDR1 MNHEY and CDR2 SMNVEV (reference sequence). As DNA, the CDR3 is TGTGCCAGCAGTTTAGGTTCGCTAGCGGGAGGCTTAAGGGATGAGCAGTTCTTC. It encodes CASSLGSLAGGLRDEQFF.

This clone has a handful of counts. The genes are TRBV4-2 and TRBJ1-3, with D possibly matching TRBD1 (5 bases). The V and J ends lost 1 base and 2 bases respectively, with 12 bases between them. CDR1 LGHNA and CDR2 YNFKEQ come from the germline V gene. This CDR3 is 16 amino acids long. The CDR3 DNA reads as TGTGCCAGCAGCCAAGCCTGGGGAGGGGCTGGAAACACCATATATTTT. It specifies CASSQAWGGAGNTIYF.

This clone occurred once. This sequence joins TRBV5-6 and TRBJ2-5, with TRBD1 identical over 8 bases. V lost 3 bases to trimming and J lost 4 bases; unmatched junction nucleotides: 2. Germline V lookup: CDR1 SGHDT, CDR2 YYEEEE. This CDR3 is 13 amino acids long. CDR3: CASSWDRRETQYF. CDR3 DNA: TGTGCCAGCAGCTGGGACAGGCGAGAGACCCAGTACTTC. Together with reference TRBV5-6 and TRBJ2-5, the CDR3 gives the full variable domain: DAGVTQSPTHLIKTRGQQVTLRCSPKSGHDTVSWYQQALGQGPQFIFQYYEEEERQRGNFPDRFSGHQFPNYSSELNVNALLLGDSALYLCASSWDRRETQYFGPGTRLLVL.

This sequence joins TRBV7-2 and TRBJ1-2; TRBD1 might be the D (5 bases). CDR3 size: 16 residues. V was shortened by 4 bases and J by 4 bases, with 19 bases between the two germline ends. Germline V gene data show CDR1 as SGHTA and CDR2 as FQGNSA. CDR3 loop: CASSSAGVGTAYGYTF. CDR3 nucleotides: TGTGCCAGCAGCTCGGCGGGGGTTGGAACAGCCTATGGCTACACCTTC.

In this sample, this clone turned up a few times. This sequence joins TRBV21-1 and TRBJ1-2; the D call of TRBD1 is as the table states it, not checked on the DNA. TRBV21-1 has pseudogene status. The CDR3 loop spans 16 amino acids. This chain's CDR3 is CASTQSGTGGNYGYTF. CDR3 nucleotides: TGTGCCAGCACCCAAAGTGGGACAGGGGGCAACTATGGCTACACCTTC.

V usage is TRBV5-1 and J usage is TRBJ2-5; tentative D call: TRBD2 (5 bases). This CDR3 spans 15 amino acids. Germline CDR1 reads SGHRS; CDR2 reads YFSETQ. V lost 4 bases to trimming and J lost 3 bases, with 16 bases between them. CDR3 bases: TGCGCCAGCAGCCTCACTGGCGGGCGTAAAGAGACCCAGTACTTC. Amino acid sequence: CASSLTGGRKETQYF.

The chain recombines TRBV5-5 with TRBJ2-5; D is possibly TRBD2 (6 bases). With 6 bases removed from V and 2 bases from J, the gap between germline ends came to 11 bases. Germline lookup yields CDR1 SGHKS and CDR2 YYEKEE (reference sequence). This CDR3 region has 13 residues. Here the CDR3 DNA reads TGTGCCAGCACCCGGAGGGTTCAAGAGACCCAGTACTTC. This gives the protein CASTRRVQETQYF.

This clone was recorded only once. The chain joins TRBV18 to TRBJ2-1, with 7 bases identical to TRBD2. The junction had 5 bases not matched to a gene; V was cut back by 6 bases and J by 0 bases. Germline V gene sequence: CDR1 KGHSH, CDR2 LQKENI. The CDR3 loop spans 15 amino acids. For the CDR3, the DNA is TGTGCCAGCTCGTCAGCGGGGTTCTCCTACAATGAGCAGTTCTTC. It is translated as CASSSAGFSYNEQFF.